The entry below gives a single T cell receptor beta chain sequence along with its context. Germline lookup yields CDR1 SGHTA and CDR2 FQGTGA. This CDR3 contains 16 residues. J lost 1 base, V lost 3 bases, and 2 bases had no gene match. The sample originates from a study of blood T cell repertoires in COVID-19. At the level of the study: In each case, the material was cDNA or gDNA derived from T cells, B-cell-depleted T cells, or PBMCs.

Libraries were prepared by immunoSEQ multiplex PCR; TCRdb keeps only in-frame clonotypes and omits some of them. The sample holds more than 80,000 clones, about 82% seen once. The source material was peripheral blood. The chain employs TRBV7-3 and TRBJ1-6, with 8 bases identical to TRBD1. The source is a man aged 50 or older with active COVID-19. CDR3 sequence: CASSFTGGSYNSPLHF. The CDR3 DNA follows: TGTGCCAGCAGCTTTACAGGGGGGTCCTATAATTCACCCCTCCACTTT.